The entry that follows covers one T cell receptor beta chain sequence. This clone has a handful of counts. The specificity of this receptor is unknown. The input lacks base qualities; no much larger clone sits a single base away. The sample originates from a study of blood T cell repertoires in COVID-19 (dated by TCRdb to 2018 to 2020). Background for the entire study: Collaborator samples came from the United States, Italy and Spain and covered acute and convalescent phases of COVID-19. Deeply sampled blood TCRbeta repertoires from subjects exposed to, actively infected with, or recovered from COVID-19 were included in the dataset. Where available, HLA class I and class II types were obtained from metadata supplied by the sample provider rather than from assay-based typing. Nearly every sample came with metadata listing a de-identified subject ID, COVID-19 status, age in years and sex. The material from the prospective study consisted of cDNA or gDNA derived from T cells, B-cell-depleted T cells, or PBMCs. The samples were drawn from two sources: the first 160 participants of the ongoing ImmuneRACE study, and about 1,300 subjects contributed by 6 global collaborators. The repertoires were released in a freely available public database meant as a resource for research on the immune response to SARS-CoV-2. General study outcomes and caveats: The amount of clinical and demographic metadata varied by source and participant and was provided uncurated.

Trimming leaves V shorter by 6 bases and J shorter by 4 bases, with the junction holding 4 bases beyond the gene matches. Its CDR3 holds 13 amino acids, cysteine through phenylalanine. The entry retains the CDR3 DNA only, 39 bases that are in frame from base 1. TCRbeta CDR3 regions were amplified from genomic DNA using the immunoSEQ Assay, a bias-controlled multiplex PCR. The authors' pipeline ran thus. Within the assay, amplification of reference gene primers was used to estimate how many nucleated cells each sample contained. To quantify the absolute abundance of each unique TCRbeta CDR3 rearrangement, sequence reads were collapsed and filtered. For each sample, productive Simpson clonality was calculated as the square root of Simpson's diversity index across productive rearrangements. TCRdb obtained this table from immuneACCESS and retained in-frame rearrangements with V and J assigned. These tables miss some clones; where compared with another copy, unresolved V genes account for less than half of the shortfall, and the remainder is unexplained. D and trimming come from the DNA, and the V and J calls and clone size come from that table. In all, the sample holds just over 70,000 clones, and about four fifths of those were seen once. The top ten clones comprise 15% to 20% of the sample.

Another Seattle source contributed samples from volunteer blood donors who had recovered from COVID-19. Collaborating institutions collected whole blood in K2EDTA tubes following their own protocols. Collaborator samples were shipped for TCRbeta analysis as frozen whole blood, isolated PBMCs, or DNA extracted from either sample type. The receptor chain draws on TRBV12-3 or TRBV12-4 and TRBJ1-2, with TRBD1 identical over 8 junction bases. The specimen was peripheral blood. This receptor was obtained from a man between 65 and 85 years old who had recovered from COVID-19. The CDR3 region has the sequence CASSRDRTYGYTF. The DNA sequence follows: TGTGCCAGCAGCAGGGACAGGACCTATGGCTACACCTTC.